A single sample gave rise to the 23 T cell receptor beta chains below, sequenced in a study of T cells in women clearing cervical HPV infection (dated by TCRdb to 2016 to 2018). The library was made by the immunoSEQ multiplex PCR assay. In TCRdb, the immuneACCESS table is reduced to in-frame sequences with V and J assigned. These tables do not hold every clone; where another copy was compared, an unresolved V gene accounts for under half, and the others remain unexplained. The sample's own table lists around 29,000 clones. The ten largest clonotypes hold 2.5% to 3% of the sample. The sequenced sample consisted of blood buffy coat. Receptor source: a woman between 18 and 75 years old with a cervical HPV16 infection that either progressed to CIN3+ or cleared (not recorded which).

A remark on this clone: The read ends 3 residues before the CDR3 terminus; that terminus is restored from the germline J gene. This chain joins TRBV7-2 and TRBJ2-1, with D tentatively TRBD1 (6 bases). Trimming shortened V by 6 bases and J by 4 bases, and 10 bases separated the two germline ends. The CDR3 totals 13 residues. The germline V gene encodes CDR1 SGHTA and CDR2 FQGNSA. The CDR3 here is CASSQGRYNEQFF. CDR3 DNA, as far as it was read: TGTGCCAGCAGTCAGGGGCGGTACAATGAG.

For this clone: The read terminates 3 residues before the CDR3 end, so the remaining end is supplied by the germline J gene. The chain has TRBV2 and TRBJ2-4; a possible D gene is TRBD1 (6 bases). The V end was cut by 5 bases, the J end by 6 bases, with 17 bases between. The germline V gene has CDR1 SNHLY and CDR2 FYNNEI. The CDR3 runs to 15 residues. Partial CDR3 DNA: TGTGCCAGCAGTCCCTATCAGGGGCTCCGAAACATT. Translated: CASSPYQGLRNI. The complete CDR3 protein is CASSPYQGLRNIQYF.

The CDR3 region is CASSGDRGANIQYF. The covered CDR3 bases are TGTGCCAGCAGTGGGGACAGGGGCGCTAACATT. The rearrangement joins TRBV2 to TRBJ2-4, with TRBD1 identical over 10 bases. Read coverage stops 3 residues before the CDR3 terminus; the germline J gene supplies the remainder. CDR1 is SNHLY and CDR2 is FYNNEI in the germline V gene. The trim removed 4 bases at V and 7 bases at J, leaving 4 bases unmatched. This CDR3 is 14 amino acids long.

Points on this clone: The read gets to within 3 residues of the CDR3 end, and the germline J gene fills in the rest. The rearrangement links TRBV4-1 to TRBJ2-3; the match to TRBD1 covers 7 bases. This CDR3 has 16 amino acids. V lost 0 bases, J lost 5 bases, and 8 bases stayed unmatched. Germline values: CDR1 MGHRA, CDR2 YSYEKL. CDR3 bases read: TGCGCCAGCAGCCAAGAGTCTTTACAGGGGAGAGATACG. Translation gives CASSQESLQGRDT. The CDR3 in its entirety is CASSQESLQGRDTQYF.

As concerns this clone: The observed sequence ends 3 residues before the CDR3 terminus, with the missing tail filled in from the germline J gene. The V call is TRBV5-1, the J call TRBJ1-2; TRBD1 aligns across 8 bases. The CDR3 spans 15 residues. Germline CDR1 SGHRS, CDR2 YFSETQ. The CDR3 is CASSLDSGAGGGYTF. CDR3 DNA, as far as it was read: TGCGCCAGCAGCTTGGATTCCGGGGCAGGGGGCGGC. Using reference TRBV5-1 and TRBJ1-2 for the parts outside the CDR3, the full variable domain is KAGVTQTPRYLIKTRGQQVTLSCSPISGHRSVSWYQQTPGQGLQFLFEYFSETQRNKGNFPGRFSGRQFSNSRSEMNVSTLELGDSALYLCASSLDSGAGGGYTFGSGTRLTVV.

As regards this clone: The sequence runs out 3 residues before the end of the CDR3; the remainder is reconstructed from the germline J gene. This chain joins TRBV7-9 and TRBJ2-5; D is undetermined. The CDR3 is 13 residues long. The germline gives CDR1 SEHNR, CDR2 FQNEAQ (reference sequence). The V gene lost 2 bases and the J gene lost 4 bases, with 8 bases spanning the gap. The CDR3 spells CASSLRSPETQYF. The CDR3 bases that were read are TGTGCCAGCAGCTTAAGGTCACCAGAGACC.

Details on this clone: Read sequence stops 3 residues before the CDR3 end, and the germline J gene provides the missing end. The gene calls are TRBV20-1 and TRBJ2-4; TRBD1 matches 9 bases. From germline, CDR1 is DFQATT and CDR2 SNEGSKA (reference sequence). This CDR3 has 12 residues. Trimming removed 3 bases from V and 7 bases from J; junction bases left unmatched: 1. The DNA read from the CDR3 is TGCAGTGCTAGCGGGACAGGGAACATT. Protein sequence: CSASGTGNI. The complete CDR3 sequence is CSASGTGNIQYF.

In regard to this clone: With the read ending 3 residues before the CDR3 end, the germline J gene is used to fill in that end. This chain joins TRBV20-1 and TRBJ1-1; D is possibly TRBD1 (6 bases). V lost 0 bases and J lost 4, with 21 bases in between. This CDR3 is built from 17 residues. CDR1 DFQATT and CDR2 SNEGSKA come from the germline V gene (reference sequence). The CDR3 bases that were read are TGCAGTGCTAGAGATTCCGTTCGTAAGGGGGTAGGCACTGAA. Translating gives CSARDSVRKGVGTE. The CDR3 as a whole reads CSARDSVRKGVGTEAFF.

CDR3 protein: CASSDQVFEAFF. The covered CDR3 bases are TGTGCCAGCAGTGACCAGGTTTTTGAA. The rearrangement uses TRBV6-1 and TRBJ1-1, with D unresolved. The missing CDR3 end, 3 residues past where the read stops, is filled in from the germline J gene. V was cut by 3 bases and J by 7 bases, with 9 bases left in between. The length of the CDR3 is 12 residues. CDR1 and CDR2 (germline): MNHNS, SASEGT.

Details on this clone: Read coverage stops 3 residues before the CDR3 terminus; the germline J gene supplies the remainder. This chain links TRBV29-1 with TRBJ1-4; D perhaps matches TRBD1 (5 bases). This CDR3 contains 13 residues. V dropped 4 bases and J dropped 8 bases, with 14 bases sitting between them. Germline CDR1 is SQVTM and CDR2 is ANQGSEA. CDR3 sequence reads: CSVGVGGVEKLFF. The CDR3 bases that were read are TGCAGCGTTGGAGTGGGGGGAGTCGAAAAA.

Worth noting for this clone: The read terminates 3 residues before the CDR3 end, so the remaining end is supplied by the germline J gene. The rearrangement uses TRBV18 and TRBJ2-7; 8 nucleotides agree with TRBD2. In germline, CDR1 is KGHSH, CDR2 LQKENI. CDR3 size: 14 residues. V was pared by 3 bases and J by 2 bases, with 3 bases of the junction left unmatched. CDR3: CASSPKAGAYEQYF. The CDR3 bases that were read are TGTGCCAGCTCACCCAAAGCGGGGGCCTACGAG.

Worth noting for this clone: The observed sequence ends 3 residues before the CDR3 terminus, with the missing tail filled in from the germline J gene. V and J are TRBV23-1 and TRBJ1-2; D possibly corresponds to TRBD1 (6 bases). TRBV23-1 is an ORF for which the function is uncertain. The CDR3 loop spans 17 amino acids. The sequenced CDR3 bases are TGCGCCAGCAGTAAGTCTCCAGGGGCCATCAATGTGTGGGGC. It translates to CASSKSPGAINVWG. The whole CDR3 sequence reads CASSKSPGAINVWGYTF.

For this clone: The read ends 3 residues before the CDR3 terminus; that terminus is restored from the germline J gene. The chain links TRBV20-1 to TRBJ1-1; 8 bases are shared with TRBD1. The germline CDR1 and CDR2 sequences are DFQATT and SNEGSKA (reference sequence). This CDR3 comprises 14 residues. Losses at the gene ends were 1 base for V and 6 bases for J; bases not matched to a gene: 7. The part of the CDR3 DNA that was read is TGCAGTGCTAGAGCCCTGCAGGGGGCCGCTGAA. This codes for CSARALQGAAE. The whole CDR3 sequence reads CSARALQGAAEAFF.

Concerning this clone: The DNA ends 3 residues before the CDR3 does, and the rest of the CDR3 is filled in from the germline J gene. V is TRBV20-1 and J is TRBJ1-3, with a tentative D call TRBD1 (6 bases). Germline CDR1 and CDR2: DFQATT and SNEGSKA (reference sequence). The CDR3 runs 15 residues. V shed 0 bases and J shed 2 bases, with 11 bases lying between them. The DNA read from the CDR3 is TGCAGTGCTAGAGATGGGAACAGGGCTGGAAACACC. Its translation is CSARDGNRAGNT. The CDR3 in full is CSARDGNRAGNTIYF.

On this clone: The sequenced fragment ends 3 residues before the CDR3 boundary, so the rest is inferred from the germline J gene. The rearrangement links TRBV2 to TRBJ1-1; D might be TRBD1 (5 bases). The CDR3 runs to 15 residues. V was trimmed by 3 bases and J by 7 bases, leaving 18 bases between them. CDR1 is SNHLY, CDR2 FYNNEI, per germline. The sequenced CDR3 bases are TGTGCCAGCAGTGAGGACACGGGGGGAGGTGGTGAA. Amino acid sequence: CASSEDTGGGGE. The entire CDR3 protein is CASSEDTGGGGEAFF.

For this clone: The sequence runs out 3 residues before the end of the CDR3; the remainder is reconstructed from the germline J gene. J is TRBJ2-7 and V is TRBV2; 8 nucleotides match TRBD2. CDR1 SNHLY and CDR2 FYNNEI come from the germline V gene. This CDR3 has 14 amino acids. Germline trimming cut 6 bases from V and 4 bases from J; bases unmatched to any gene: 8. This CDR3 reads CASSAGTSKYEQYF. The covered CDR3 bases are TGTGCCAGCAGCGCCGGGACTAGTAAATACGAG.

A remark on this clone: The observed sequence ends 3 residues before the CDR3 terminus, with the missing tail filled in from the germline J gene. V and J are TRBV12-3 or TRBV12-4 and TRBJ2-7; TRBD1 might be the D (7 bases). Trimming stripped 5 bases from V and 5 bases from J, with 19 bases between. This CDR3 has 15 amino acids. The CDR3 region is CASSPQTGWEDEQYF. The covered CDR3 bases are TGTGCCAGCAGTCCCCAGACAGGGTGGGAGGACGAG.

Notes on this clone: The observed sequence ends 3 residues before the CDR3 terminus, with the missing tail filled in from the germline J gene. V gene TRBV7-9 combines with J gene TRBJ1-2; D ambiguous. Trimming took off 1 base at V and 6 bases at J, with 9 bases between the two ends. Germline values: CDR1 SEHNR, CDR2 FQNEAQ (reference sequence). This CDR3 region has 13 residues. CDR3 amino acids: CASSLGAPDGYTF. CDR3 bases read: TGTGCCAGCAGCTTAGGGGCTCCCGATGGC.

Notes on this clone: Coverage ceases 3 residues before the CDR3 finishes, and the germline J gene fills in the end. The chain has TRBV13 and TRBJ1-1, with D unresolved. Per germline, CDR1 PRHDT and CDR2 FYEKMQ (reference sequence). The CDR3 consists of 13 residues. The V and J ends lost 6 bases and 0 bases respectively, with 8 bases between them. CDR3 protein: CASSENMNTEAFF. The part of the CDR3 DNA that was read is TGTGCCAGCAGTGAAAACATGAACACTGAA.

In regard to this clone: The read finishes 3 residues shy of the CDR3 end, and the germline J gene is used to complete it. The chain joins TRBV15 to TRBJ1-2; 9 bases are shared with TRBD1. V lost 4 bases and J lost 7; bases outside the gene matches: 4. The CDR3 runs to 13 residues. Germline CDR1 is LNHNV and CDR2 is YYDKDF (reference sequence). CDR3 loop: CATSTWDRAGYTF. CDR3 DNA (partial): TGTGCCACCAGCACCTGGGACAGGGCTGGC.

As concerns this clone: The missing CDR3 end, 3 residues past where the read stops, is filled in from the germline J gene. The rearrangement uses TRBV30 and TRBJ1-2; perhaps TRBD1 as D (5 bases). Deletions cut 0 bases from V and 3 bases from J, with 11 bases between. The CDR3 covers 14 residues. Germline loops: CDR1 GTSNPN, CDR2 SVGIG (reference sequence). Here the CDR3 reads CAWSVLGGYYGYTF. The part of the CDR3 DNA that was read is TGTGCCTGGAGTGTCCTGGGGGGATACTATGGC.

Frequency places this clone as medium-sized. The read gets to within 3 residues of the CDR3 end, and the germline J gene fills in the rest. The chain employs TRBV7-9 and TRBJ1-2; D ambiguous. CDR3 length: 12 residues. CDR1 is SEHNR, CDR2 FQNEAQ, per germline (reference sequence). V lost 11 bases, J lost 3 bases, and 13 bases lay in between. The CDR3 loop is CAAEESDYGYTF. The DNA read from the CDR3 is TGTGCCGCGGAGGAGTCGGACTATGGC. The full variable domain, rest sourced from reference TRBV7-9 and TRBJ1-2, is DTGVSQNPRHKITKRGQNVTFRCDPISEHNRLYWYRQTLGQGPEFLTYFQNEAQLEKSRLLSDRFSAERPKGSFSTLEIQRTEQGDSAMYLCAAEESDYGYTFGSGTRLTVV.

Concerning this clone: Read data end 3 residues before the CDR3 end; the end is taken from the germline J gene. This chain connects TRBV12-3 or TRBV12-4 to TRBJ2-5, with 9 bases matching TRBD1. CDR3 length: 15 amino acids. J was trimmed by 3 bases and V by 5 bases; bases with no gene match: 7. Partial CDR3 DNA: TGTGCCAGCAGTCATCCGGGACAGGGAAAAGAGACC. Its protein product is CASSHPGQGKET. The CDR3, in full, reads CASSHPGQGKETQYF.